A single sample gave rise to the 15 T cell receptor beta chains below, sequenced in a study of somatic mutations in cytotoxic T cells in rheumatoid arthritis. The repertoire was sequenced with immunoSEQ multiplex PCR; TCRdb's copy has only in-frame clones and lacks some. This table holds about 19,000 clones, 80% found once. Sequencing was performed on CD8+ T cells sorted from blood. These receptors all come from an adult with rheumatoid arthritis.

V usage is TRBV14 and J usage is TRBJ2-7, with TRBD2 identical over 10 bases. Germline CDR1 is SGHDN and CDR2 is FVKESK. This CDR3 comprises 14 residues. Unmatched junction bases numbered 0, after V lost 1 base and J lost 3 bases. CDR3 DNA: TGTGCCAGCAGCCAAGCTAGCGGGGGCTACGAGCAGTACTTC. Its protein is CASSQASGGYEQYF.

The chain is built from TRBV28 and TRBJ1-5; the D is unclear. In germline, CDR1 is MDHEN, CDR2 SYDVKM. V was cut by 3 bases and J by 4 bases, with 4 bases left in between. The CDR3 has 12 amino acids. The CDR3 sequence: CASSFSNQPQHF. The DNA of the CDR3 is TGTGCCAGCAGTTTTTCGAATCAGCCCCAGCATTTT.

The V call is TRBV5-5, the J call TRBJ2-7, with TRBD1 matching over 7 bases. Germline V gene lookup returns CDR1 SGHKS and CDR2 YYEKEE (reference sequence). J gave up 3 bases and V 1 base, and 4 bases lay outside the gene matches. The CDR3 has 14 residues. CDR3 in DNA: TGTGCCAGCAGCTTGTGGGCAGGGGGCTACGAGCAGTACTTC. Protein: CASSLWAGGYEQYF.

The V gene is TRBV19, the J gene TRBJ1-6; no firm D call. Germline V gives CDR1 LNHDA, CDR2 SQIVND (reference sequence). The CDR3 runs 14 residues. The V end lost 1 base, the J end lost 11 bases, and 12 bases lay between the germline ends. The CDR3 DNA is TGTGCCAGTAGTATAGGGTATGCCGTGGCACCCCTCCACTTT. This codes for CASSIGYAVAPLHF.

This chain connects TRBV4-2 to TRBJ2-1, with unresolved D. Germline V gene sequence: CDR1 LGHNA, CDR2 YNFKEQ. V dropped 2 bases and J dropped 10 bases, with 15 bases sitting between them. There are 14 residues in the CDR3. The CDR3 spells CASSQNPGTAEQFF. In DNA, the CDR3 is TGTGCCAGCAGCCAAAATCCGGGCACAGCCGAGCAGTTCTTC.

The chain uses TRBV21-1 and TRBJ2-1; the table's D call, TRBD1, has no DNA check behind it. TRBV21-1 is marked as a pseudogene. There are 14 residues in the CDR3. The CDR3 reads CASSPGDSYNEQFF. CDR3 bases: TGTGCCAGCAGCCCGGGGGACAGCTACAATGAGCAGTTCTTC.

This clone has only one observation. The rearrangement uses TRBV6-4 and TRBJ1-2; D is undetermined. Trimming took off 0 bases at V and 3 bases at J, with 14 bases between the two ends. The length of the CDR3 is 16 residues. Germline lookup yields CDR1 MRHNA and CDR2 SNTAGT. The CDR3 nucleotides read TGTGCCAGCAGTGACTCTGTCGGGGTCCCGTACTATGGCTACACCTTC. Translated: CASSDSVGVPYYGYTF.

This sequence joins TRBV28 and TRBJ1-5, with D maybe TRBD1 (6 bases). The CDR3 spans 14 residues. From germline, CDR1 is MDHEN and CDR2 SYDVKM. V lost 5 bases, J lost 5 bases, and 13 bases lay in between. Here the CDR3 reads CASSLRDTYQPQHF. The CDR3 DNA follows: TGTGCCAGCAGTCTCCGGGACACTTATCAGCCCCAGCATTTT. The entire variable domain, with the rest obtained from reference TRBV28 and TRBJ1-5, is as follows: DVKVTQSSRYLVKRTGEKVFLECVQDMDHENMFWYRQDPGLGLRLIYFSYDVKMKEKGDIPEGYSVSREKKERFSLILESASTNQTSMYLCASSLRDTYQPQHFGDGTRLSIL.

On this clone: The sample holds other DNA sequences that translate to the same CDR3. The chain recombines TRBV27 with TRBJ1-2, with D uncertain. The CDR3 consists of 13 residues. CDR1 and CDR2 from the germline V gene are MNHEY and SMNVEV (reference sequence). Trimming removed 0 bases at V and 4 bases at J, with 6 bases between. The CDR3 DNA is TGTGCCAGCAGTTTATCGCAGAGCTATGGCTACACCTTC. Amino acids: CASSLSQSYGYTF.

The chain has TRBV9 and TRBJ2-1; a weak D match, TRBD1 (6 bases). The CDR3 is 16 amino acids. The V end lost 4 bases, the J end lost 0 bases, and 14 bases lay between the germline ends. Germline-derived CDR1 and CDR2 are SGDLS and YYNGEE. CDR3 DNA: TGTGCCAGCAGCCTCCCGACAGGCAGCTCCTACAATGAGCAGTTCTTC. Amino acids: CASSLPTGSSYNEQFF.

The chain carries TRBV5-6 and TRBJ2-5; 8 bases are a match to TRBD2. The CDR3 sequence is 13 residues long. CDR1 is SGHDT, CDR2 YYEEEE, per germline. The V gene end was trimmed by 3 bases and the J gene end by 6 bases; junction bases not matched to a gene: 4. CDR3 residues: CASSSGGGKTQYF. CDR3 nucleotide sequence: TGTGCCAGCAGCTCCGGGGGGGGAAAGACCCAGTACTTC.

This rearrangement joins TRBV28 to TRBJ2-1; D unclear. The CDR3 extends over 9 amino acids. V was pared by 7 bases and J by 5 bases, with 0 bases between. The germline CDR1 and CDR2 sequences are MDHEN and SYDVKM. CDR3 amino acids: CASNNEQFF. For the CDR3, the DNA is TGTGCCAGCAACAATGAGCAGTTCTTC.

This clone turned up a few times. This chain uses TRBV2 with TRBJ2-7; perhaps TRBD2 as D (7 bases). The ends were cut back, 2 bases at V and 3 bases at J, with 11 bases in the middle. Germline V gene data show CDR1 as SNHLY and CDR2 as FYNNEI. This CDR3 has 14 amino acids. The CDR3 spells CASSERGGGYEQYF. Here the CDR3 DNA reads TGTGCCAGCAGTGAAAGGGGAGGGGGCTACGAGCAGTACTTC.

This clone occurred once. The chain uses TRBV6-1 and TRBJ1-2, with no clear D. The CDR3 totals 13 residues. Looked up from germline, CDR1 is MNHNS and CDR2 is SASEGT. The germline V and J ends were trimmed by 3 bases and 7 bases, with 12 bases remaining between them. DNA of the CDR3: TGTGCCAGCAGTGATGTGGAGGGCTTTGGCTACACCTTC. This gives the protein CASSDVEGFGYTF.

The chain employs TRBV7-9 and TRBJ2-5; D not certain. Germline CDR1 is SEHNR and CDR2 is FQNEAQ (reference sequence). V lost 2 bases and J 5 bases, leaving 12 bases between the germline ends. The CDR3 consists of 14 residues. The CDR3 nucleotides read TGTGCCAGCAGCTTACCCGAATTATGGGAGACCCAGTACTTC. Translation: CASSLPELWETQYF.